The present entry profiles one T cell receptor beta chain with its context. As yet, its antigen is unknown. TCRdb called the reads again in MiXCR, with one record for every CDR3 protein. Of 110,000 or so distinct CDR3 sequences listed, around 30% were seen once; the top ten hold roughly three quarters. These data belong to a study of T cell repertoires in cytomegalovirus infection. This sequence was found in a human donor in good health (CMV status not recorded). Some clones in this sample may be carry-over from other donors' samples. The sample here was CD8+ T cells from cultured PBMCs, taken from culture after CMV antigen stimulation.

This CDR3 is CASSPPGTHFREQYF. DNA for the CDR3: TGTGCCAGCAGCCCCCCCGGGACCCACTTTCGGGAGCAGTACTTC. This chain joins TRBV7-8 and TRBJ2-7; tentatively, D is TRBD1 or TRBD2 (5 bases each). CDR1 and CDR2 (germline): SGHVS, FQNEAQ. Trimming removed 5 bases from V and 7 bases from J, with 21 bases in between. CDR3 length equals 15 residues.